This TCR beta chain comes out of a study of blood T cells in healthy people across ages. The second PCR ran about 6 to 12 cycles with a sample-barcoded 5' primer and J-beta primers. Researchers report that a template-switch adaptor with 12 random nucleotides tagged each cDNA molecule. TCRdb re-analysed the 5' RACE reads in MiXCR, keeping a single row per CDR3 protein. The sample comprises 1.5 million to 2 million distinct CDR3 sequences, 28% of which are singletons, and more than 6% rests with the top ten. There are many counts of this clonotype. Its antigen is as yet unknown. Per germline, CDR1 MDHEN and CDR2 SYDVKM. The CDR3 is 14 amino acids. Unmatched junction bases numbered 4, after V lost 3 bases and J lost 4 bases. General study results and limits: While age rose, TCR beta diversity per million T cells dropped in a roughly linear way. Observed TCR beta diversity showed a strong correlation with the percentage of naive T cells as measured by flow cytometry.

Isolation of PBMCs gave at least 6.5 million cells per sample. This receptor was identified in a woman under 40 in good health. The rearrangement links TRBV28 to TRBJ2-5; 8 bases line up with TRBD2. Sequenced sample: blood. The CDR3 DNA sequence: TGTGCCAGCAGTTTTAGCGGGGTAGGAGAGACCCAGTACTTC. This codes for CASSFSGVGETQYF. The full variable domain, its missing parts supplied by reference TRBV28 and TRBJ2-5, is DVKVTQSSRYLVKRTGEKVFLECVQDMDHENMFWYRQDPGLGLRLIYFSYDVKMKEKGDIPEGYSVSREKKERFSLILESASTNQTSMYLCASSFSGVGETQYFGPGTRLLVL.